This T cell receptor (beta chain) derives from a study of blood T cell repertoires in COVID-19. Overall study context: The recovered donors of Cohort 3 showed two negative PCRs, clearance, or symptom resolution.

Sequencing was performed with immunoSEQ multiplex PCR; in TCRdb, only in-frame clones are kept and a portion is missing. The data hold about 400,000 clones, with roughly 86% observed a single time. V shed 2 bases and J 1 base; nucleotides not matched to a gene: 3. This CDR3 comprises 15 residues. Germline loops: CDR1 LGHDT, CDR2 YNNKEL (reference sequence). Sample: PBMCs or T cells enriched from blood (not recorded which). The chain uses TRBV3-1 (or the pseudogene TRBV3-2) and TRBJ2-5; TRBD2 aligns across 8 bases. The TCR was taken from a man aged 40-49 years in a cohort exposed to, infected with or recovered from COVID-19 (not recorded which). CDR3 loop: CASSQISGTQETQYF. The CDR3 DNA is TGTGCCAGCAGCCAAATTAGCGGGACCCAAGAGACCCAGTACTTC.